This is a list of T cell receptor beta chains from one sample in a study of T cell repertoires in cytomegalovirus infection. TCRdb fed the reads into MiXCR, producing one record per CDR3 protein. Among roughly 220,000 distinct CDR3 sequences listed, roughly 34% were seen once. No antigens are known for them. The sample was CD8+ T cells from cultured PBMCs, taken from culture after CMV antigen stimulation. The origin of the receptors is a human donor in good health (CMV status not recorded). Some clones in this sample may be carry-over from other donors' samples. Each CDR3 is given with its conserved first and last residue. A D gene is named only where the DNA matches it firmly. Rows may omit the clone size; those that give it use once, few, many or a size class.

J gene | clone size | V gene | D gene | CDR3 protein | CDR3 DNA
TRBJ2-7 | few | TRBV27 | . | CASRSSYEQYF | TGTGCCAGCCGTAGCTCCTACGAGCAGTACTTC
TRBJ2-1 | few | TRBV11-2 | . | CASSPSGSYNEQFF | TGTGCCAGCAGCCCTTCAGGGTCCTACAATGAGCAGTTCTTC
TRBJ1-4 | . | TRBV27 | . | CASRSAAGSFEKLFF | TGTGCCAGCAGATCGGCGGCAGGGAGTTTTGAAAAACTGTTTTTT
TRBJ2-3 | . | TRBV9 | TRBD2 | CASSVTAFAREGTDTQYF | TGTGCCAGCAGCGTAACTGCCTTCGCGCGGGAGGGGACAGATACGCAGTATTTT
TRBJ2-7 | . | TRBV29-1 | TRBD1 | CSVWTGESEQYF | TGCAGCGTATGGACAGGGGAGAGCGAGCAGTACTTC
TRBJ2-3 | . | TRBV3-1 | TRBD1 | CASSQEGATGGKRGTDTQYF | TGTGCCAGCAGCCAAGAAGGAGCGACAGGGGGCAAGCGCGGCACAGATACGCAGTATTTT
TRBJ2-7 | . | TRBV27 | TRBD2 | CASMPAGGYEQYF | TGTGCCAGCATGCCAGCGGGAGGATACGAGCAGTACTTC
TRBJ2-1 | many | TRBV7-3 | . | CASSLVRDSWDEQFF | TGTGCCAGCAGCTTAGTCCGGGACTCCTGGGATGAGCAGTTCTTC
TRBJ2-5 | . | TRBV27 | TRBD2 | CASSPSGSPRETQYF | TGTGCCAGCAGCCCGAGCGGGAGTCCCCGGGAGACCCAGTACTTC
TRBJ2-2 | few | TRBV29-1 | TRBD1 | CSVEDGTVNTGELFF | TGCAGCGTTGAAGATGGGACAGTGAACACCGGGGAGCTGTTTTTT
TRBJ1-5 | . | TRBV3-1 | . | CASSQDGRQPQHF | TGTGCCAGCAGCCAAGATGGTCGGCAGCCCCAGCATTTT
TRBJ2-1 | . | TRBV7-2 | . | CASSWPRGEQFF | TGTGCCAGCAGCTGGCCTAGAGGTGAGCAGTTCTTC
TRBJ2-2 | . | TRBV6-1 | . | CASSEYPLLRANTGELFF | TGTGCCAGCAGTGAATATCCCCTACTCAGGGCGAACACCGGGGAGCTGTTTTTT
TRBJ1-2 | . | TRBV7-9 | . | CASSRDSYTF | TGTGCCAGCAGCAGGGATTCCTACACCTTC
TRBJ1-6 | . | TRBV7-2 | . | CASSADRDYNSPLHF | TGTGCCAGCAGCGCGGACAGAGACTATAATTCACCCCTCCACTTT
TRBJ1-6 | few | TRBV28 | . | CASKDRREGGDSPLHF | TGTGCCAGCAAGGACCGCAGGGAAGGAGGAGATTCACCCCTCCACTTT
TRBJ2-1 | . | TRBV27 | TRBD2 | CASSYGLAGTGQFF | TGTGCCAGCAGTTATGGACTAGCGGGTACGGGGCAGTTCTTC
TRBJ2-3 | many | TRBV7-2 | TRBD2 | CASSPSGGSTDTQYF | TGTGCCAGCAGCCCTAGCGGGGGGAGCACAGATACGCAGTATTTT
TRBJ1-1 | . | TRBV4-1 | TRBD1 | CASSQTGAEAFF | TGCGCCAGCAGCCAGACAGGGGCTGAAGCTTTCTTT
TRBJ1-5 | . | TRBV7-9 | . | CASSLATEYSNQPQHF | TGTGCCAGCAGCTTAGCAACAGAATATAGCAATCAGCCCCAGCATTTT
TRBJ2-7 | . | TRBV5-6 | . | CASSQMLFLDTHYEQYF | TGTGCCAGCAGCCAGATGCTCTTCTTGGACACGCACTACGAGCAGTACTTC
TRBJ1-2 | once | TRBV4-2 | TRBD1 | CASSPLTIPRTGANYGYTF | TGTGCCAGCAGCCCTCTTACTATCCCGCGGACAGGGGCTAACTATGGCTACACCTTC
TRBJ2-7 | . | TRBV6-6 | TRBD1 | CASTNPGTGGSDGQYF | TGTGCCAGCACAAACCCCGGGACAGGGGGCTCCGACGGGCAGTACTTC
TRBJ1-4 | few | TRBV29-1 | . | CSVEDPSTNEKLFF | TGCAGCGTTGAAGATCCGTCGACTAATGAAAAACTGTTTTTT
TRBJ2-1 | few | TRBV11-2 | TRBD2 | CASSSLAGDNEQFF | TGTGCCAGCAGCTCTCTAGCGGGAGACAATGAGCAGTTCTTC
TRBJ2-7 | . | TRBV15 | . | CATSRDGEGHGEQYF | TGTGCCACCAGCAGAGATGGAGAGGGTCATGGTGAGCAGTACTTC
TRBJ2-3 | . | TRBV6-4 | TRBD2 | CASSDGTMDTDTQYF | TGTGCCAGCAGTGACGGGACTATGGACACAGATACGCAGTATTTT
TRBJ2-1 | . | TRBV6-6 | . | CASKGETSSYNEQFF | TGTGCCAGCAAGGGAGAGACAAGCTCCTACAATGAGCAGTTCTTC
TRBJ2-3 | few | TRBV27 | TRBD2 | CASTTGLAGAGDTQYF | TGTGCCAGCACCACCGGCCTAGCGGGAGCGGGAGATACGCAGTATTTT
TRBJ2-2 | . | TRBV14 | . | CASSQPGLSFTGELFF | TGTGCCAGCAGCCAACCGGGACTCTCATTCACCGGGGAGCTGTTTTTT
TRBJ1-2 | few | TRBV7-9 | TRBD1 | CASSKTGEANYGYTF | TGTGCCAGCAGCAAAACAGGGGAAGCTAACTATGGCTACACCTTC
TRBJ2-7 | . | TRBV27 | . | CASSYGPGGPYEQYF | TGTGCCAGCAGTTACGGACCCGGGGGCCCCTACGAGCAGTACTTC
TRBJ2-5 | few | TRBV28 | . | CASGVAETQETQYF | TGTGCCAGCGGGGTAGCGGAGACCCAAGAGACCCAGTACTTC
TRBJ2-7 | many | TRBV7-2 | TRBD2 | CASSPRTSGGDHEQYF | TGTGCCAGCAGCCCGCGGACTAGCGGGGGGGACCACGAGCAGTACTTC
TRBJ2-3 | . | TRBV5-4 | TRBD1 | CASSLWGTGSTDTQYF | TGTGCCAGCAGTCTTTGGGGGACAGGGAGCACAGATACGCAGTATTTT
TRBJ1-1 | . | TRBV7-9 | . | CASTFPELRTERGTEAFF | TGTGCCAGCACCTTCCCTGAGTTGAGGACAGAAAGGGGCACTGAAGCTTTCTTT
TRBJ2-1 | . | TRBV9 | . | CASSYDARDNEQFF | TGTGCCAGCAGCTATGACGCCAGGGACAATGAGCAGTTCTTC
TRBJ1-2 | . | TRBV7-9 | TRBD1 | CASSSHPPGQSNYGYTF | TGTGCCAGCAGCTCTCATCCTCCGGGACAGTCTAACTATGGCTACACCTTC
TRBJ2-1 | few | TRBV7-6 | TRBD2 | CASSLAETSGPYNEQFF | TGTGCCAGCAGCTTAGCGGAGACTAGCGGGCCCTACAATGAGCAGTTCTTC
TRBJ2-7 | . | TRBV7-4 | TRBD2 | CASSERLAGDNEQYF | TGTGCCAGCAGCGAGCGACTAGCGGGAGACAACGAGCAGTACTTC
TRBJ1-1 | . | TRBV27 | . | CASSLSGEQGAFF | TGTGCCAGCAGTTTATCGGGTGAACAGGGTGCTTTCTTT
TRBJ1-5 | few | TRBV12-3/TRBV12-4 | . | CASIQNRETYYSNQPQHF | TGTGCCAGCATCCAAAACAGGGAGACCTACTATAGCAATCAGCCCCAGCATTTT
TRBJ1-2 | few | TRBV27 | . | CASSSDRNYGYTF | TGTGCCAGCAGTTCGGACCGGAACTATGGCTACACCTTC
TRBJ2-2 | . | TRBV7-8 | . | CASSLRIAGELFF | TGTGCCAGCAGCCTAAGGATAGCCGGGGAGCTGTTTTTT
TRBJ2-7 | . | TRBV19 | TRBD1 | CASSIGTGGVGSYDQYF | TGTGCCAGTAGTATAGGGACAGGAGGTGTTGGGTCCTACGATCAGTACTTC
TRBJ2-5 | . | TRBV7-9 | TRBD1 | CASSSTERQGAFLKTQYF | TGTGCCAGCAGCTCAACGGAGAGACAGGGGGCATTCCTGAAGACCCAGTACTTC
TRBJ1-1 | . | TRBV7-9 | . | CASNLGHTEAFF | TGTGCCAGCAACCTGGGGCACACTGAAGCTTTCTTT